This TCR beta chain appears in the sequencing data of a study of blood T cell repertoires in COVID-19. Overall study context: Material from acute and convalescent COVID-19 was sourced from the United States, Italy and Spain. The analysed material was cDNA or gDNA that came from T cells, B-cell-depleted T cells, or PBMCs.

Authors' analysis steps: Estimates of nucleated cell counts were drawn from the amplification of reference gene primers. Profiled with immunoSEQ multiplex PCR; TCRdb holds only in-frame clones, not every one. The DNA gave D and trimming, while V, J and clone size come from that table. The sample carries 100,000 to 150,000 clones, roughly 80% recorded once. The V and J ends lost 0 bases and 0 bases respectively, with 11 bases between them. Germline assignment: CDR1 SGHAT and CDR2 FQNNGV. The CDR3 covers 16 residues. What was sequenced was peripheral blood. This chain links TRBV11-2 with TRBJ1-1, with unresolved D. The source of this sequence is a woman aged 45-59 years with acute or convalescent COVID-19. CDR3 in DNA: TGTGCCAGCAGCTTAGATCTAGGAATAATGAACACTGAAGCTTTCTTT. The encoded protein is CASSLDLGIMNTEAFF.